The sequence of this TCR beta chain was determined in a study of cytomegalovirus exposure and HLA in healthy donors. The wider study: Most donors, approximately 82% of 398 genotyped, fell in the Caucasian-associated ancestry cluster.

PCR involved 60 Vbeta and 13 Jbeta primers. TCRdb's copy holds only in-frame clones and misses some; the assay was immunoSEQ multiplex PCR. The sample consists of some 120,000 clones, roughly 70% of them appearing once. The CDR3 has 15 amino acids. CDR1 and CDR2 from the germline V gene are LNHNV and YYDKDF (reference sequence). V was pared by 0 bases and J by 4 bases, with 2 bases of the junction left unmatched. Concerning this clone: Its antigen remains unidentified.

Whole-study results and caveats: Sequencing had likely introduced a cluster of highly shared sequence variants as an artifact. In an earlier analysis, about 90% or about 30%: the productive usage of most TCR beta V segments.

The sample consisted of PBMCs. The chain uses TRBV15 and TRBJ2-2; 7 bases fit TRBD1. This receptor was taken from a young woman in good health and CMV-seronegative. CDR3 sequence: CATSRENRGTGELFF. Written as DNA, the CDR3 is TGTGCCACCAGCAGAGAAAACAGGGGCACCGGGGAGCTGTTTTTT.